This T cell receptor (beta chain) comes out of a study of regulatory dendritic cells for organ transplantation. Findings and caveats of the study: Memory T cells were less diverse than naive, with memory CD8+ most oligoclonal.

Sorted T cells were CFSE-labeled and cultured five to six days with allogeneic regulatory or mature dendritic cells at 1:10. Memory T cells were CD45RO+, naive were CD45RA+, sorted by FACS. A single count supports this clone. Its target is unknown. Profiling relied on immunoSEQ multiplex PCR, and the TCRdb table lists in-frame clones only, not all of them. The data hold some 13,000 clones, with 60% to 80% observed a single time. This CDR3 has 16 amino acids. Trimming cost V 4 bases and J 7 bases, with 17 bases left between them. Looked up from germline, CDR1 is KGHSH and CDR2 is LQKENI. The TCR was taken from a human donor in good health. Sequencing was done on a sample of naive CD4+ T cells from blood cultured with regulatory dendritic cells. Subset: CD45RA+ naive T cells. The chain recombines TRBV18 with TRBJ1-6; possible D gene TRBD1, 6 bases. The CDR3 nucleotides read TGTGCCAGCTCACTTACTGGGCCAGGGGAGAATTCACCCCTCCACTTT. Protein: CASSLTGPGENSPLHF. Full variable domain (rest looked up from reference TRBV18 and TRBJ1-6): NAGVMQNPRHLVRRRGQEARLRCSPMKGHSHVYWYRQLPEEGLKFMVYLQKENIIDESGMPKERFSAEFPKEGPSILRIQQVVRGDSAAYFCASSLTGPGENSPLHFGNGTRLTVT.